This T cell receptor beta chain was profiled in a study of cytomegalovirus exposure and HLA in healthy donors. Whole-study findings and limits: A missense variant in DCLRE1C was later tied to TCR beta V- and J-gene trimming. Most TCR sequences were seen very rarely across donors, but some public TCRs occurred in many.

As for this clone: The antigen is undetermined.

With 3 bases clipped from V and 3 bases from J, the junction kept 5 bases outside the gene matches. CDR1 LNHDA and CDR2 SQIVND come from the germline V gene (reference sequence). The CDR3 runs 14 residues. 60 Vbeta and 13 Jbeta primers were used in PCR. Assay used: immunoSEQ multiplex PCR; TCRdb lists only in-frame clones, some missing. The sample records 95,000 to 130,000 clones, 60% to 85% being singletons. The sample was PBMCs. V gene TRBV19 combines with J gene TRBJ2-7, with 7 nucleotides matching TRBD2. This receptor was taken from a woman under 30 in good health and CMV-seronegative. CDR3 nucleotides: TGTGCCAGTAGTATCGGGGGGTCAGTCTACGAGCAGTACTTC. Its translation: CASSIGGSVYEQYF.